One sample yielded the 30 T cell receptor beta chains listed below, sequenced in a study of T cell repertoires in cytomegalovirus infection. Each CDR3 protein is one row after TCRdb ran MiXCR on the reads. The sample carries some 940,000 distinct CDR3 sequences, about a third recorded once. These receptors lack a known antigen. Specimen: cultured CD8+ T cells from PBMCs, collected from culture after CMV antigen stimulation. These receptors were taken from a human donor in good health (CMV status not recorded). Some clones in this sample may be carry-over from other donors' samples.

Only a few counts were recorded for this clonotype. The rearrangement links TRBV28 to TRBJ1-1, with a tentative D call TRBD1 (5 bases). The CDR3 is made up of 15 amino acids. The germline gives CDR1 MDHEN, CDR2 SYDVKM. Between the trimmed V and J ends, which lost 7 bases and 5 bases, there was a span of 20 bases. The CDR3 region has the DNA TGTGCCAGCAACCAGAGGACCGGGGGAAGGACTGAAGCTTTCTTT. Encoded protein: CASNQRTGGRTEAFF.

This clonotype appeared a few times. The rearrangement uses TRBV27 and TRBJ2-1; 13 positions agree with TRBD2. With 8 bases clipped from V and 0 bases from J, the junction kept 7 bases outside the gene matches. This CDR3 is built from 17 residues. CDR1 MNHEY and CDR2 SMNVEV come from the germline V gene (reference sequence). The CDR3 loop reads CASYGTSGTSSYNEQFF. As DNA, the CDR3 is TGTGCCAGCTACGGGACTAGCGGGACGAGCTCCTACAATGAGCAGTTCTTC.

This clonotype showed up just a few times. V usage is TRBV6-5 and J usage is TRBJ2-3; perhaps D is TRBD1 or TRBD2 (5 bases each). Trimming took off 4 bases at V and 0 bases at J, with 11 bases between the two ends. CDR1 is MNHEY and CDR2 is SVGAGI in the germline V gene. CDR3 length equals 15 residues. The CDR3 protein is CASSWGTSSTDTQYF. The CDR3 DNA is TGTGCCAGCAGTTGGGGGACGTCTAGCACAGATACGCAGTATTTT.

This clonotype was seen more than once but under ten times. CDR3 coding DNA: TGCAGTGCTAGAGACTGGACAGAGAACCAGCCCCAGCATTTT. Encoded protein: CSARDWTENQPQHF. V usage is TRBV20-1 and J usage is TRBJ1-5; D perhaps matches TRBD1 (6 bases). CDR1 and CDR2 from the germline V gene are DFQATT and SNEGSKA (reference sequence). The germline V and J ends were trimmed by 0 bases and 7 bases, with 13 bases remaining between them. The CDR3 length is 14 residues.

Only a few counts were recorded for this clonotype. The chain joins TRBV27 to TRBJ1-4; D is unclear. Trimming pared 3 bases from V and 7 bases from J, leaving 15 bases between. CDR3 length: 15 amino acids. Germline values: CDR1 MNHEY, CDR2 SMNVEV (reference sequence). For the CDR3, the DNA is TGTGCCAGCAGTTTTCTCCCACTGGGTGCTGAAAAACTGTTTTTT. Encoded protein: CASSFLPLGAEKLFF. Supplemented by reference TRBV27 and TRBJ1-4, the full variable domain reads EAQVTQNPRYLITVTGKKLTVTCSQNMNHEYMSWYRQDPGLGLRQIYYSMNVEVTDKGDVPEGYKVSRKEKRNFPLILESPSPNQTSLYFCASSFLPLGAEKLFFGSGTQLSVL.

The CDR3 is CASSLTLESEAFF. The CDR3 coding sequence is TGCGCCAGCAGCTTGACTCTCGAGTCTGAAGCTTTCTTT. The rearrangement uses TRBV5-1 and TRBJ1-1, with unresolved D. Trimming left V 1 base short and J 6 bases short, with 10 bases between. This CDR3 contains 13 residues. Germline V gene data show CDR1 as SGHRS and CDR2 as YFSETQ. The whole variable domain, remainder taken from reference TRBV5-1 and TRBJ1-1, is KAGVTQTPRYLIKTRGQQVTLSCSPISGHRSVSWYQQTPGQGLQFLFEYFSETQRNKGNFPGRFSGRQFSNSRSEMNVSTLELGDSALYLCASSLTLESEAFFGQGTRLTVV.

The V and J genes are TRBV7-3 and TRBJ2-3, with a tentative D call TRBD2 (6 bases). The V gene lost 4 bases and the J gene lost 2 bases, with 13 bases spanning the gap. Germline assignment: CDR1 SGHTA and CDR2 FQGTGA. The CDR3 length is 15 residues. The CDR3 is CASSWAGRFTDTQYF. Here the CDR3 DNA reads TGTGCCAGCAGCTGGGCGGGACGGTTCACAGATACGCAGTATTTT.

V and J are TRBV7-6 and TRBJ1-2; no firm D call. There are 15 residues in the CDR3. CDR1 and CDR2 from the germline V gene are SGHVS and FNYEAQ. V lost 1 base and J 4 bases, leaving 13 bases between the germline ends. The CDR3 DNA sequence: TGTGCCAGCAGCTTAGGATTGACGGATTTCTATGGCTACACCTTC. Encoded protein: CASSLGLTDFYGYTF. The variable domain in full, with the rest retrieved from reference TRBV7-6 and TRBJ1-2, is GAGVSQSPRYKVTKRGQDVALRCDPISGHVSLYWYRQALGQGPEFLTYFNYEAQQDKSGLPNDRFSAERPEGSISTLTIQRTEQRDSAMYRCASSLGLTDFYGYTFGSGTRLTVV.

CDR3 loop: CASSQATDGIVNTEAFF. The CDR3 nucleotides read TGTGCCAGCAGCCAAGCGACGGACGGGATCGTGAACACTGAAGCTTTCTTT. The J gene is TRBJ1-1, the V gene TRBV14; D is uncertain. In germline, CDR1 is SGHDN, CDR2 FVKESK. V lost 1 base, J lost 0 bases, and 15 bases lay in between. This CDR3 region has 17 residues. Full variable domain (outside the CDR3, taken from reference TRBV14 and TRBJ1-1): EAGVTQFPSHSVIEKGQTVTLRCDPISGHDNLYWYRRVMGKEIKFLLHFVKESKQDESGMPNNRFLAERTGGTYSTLKVQPAELEDSGVYFCASSQATDGIVNTEAFFGQGTRLTVV.

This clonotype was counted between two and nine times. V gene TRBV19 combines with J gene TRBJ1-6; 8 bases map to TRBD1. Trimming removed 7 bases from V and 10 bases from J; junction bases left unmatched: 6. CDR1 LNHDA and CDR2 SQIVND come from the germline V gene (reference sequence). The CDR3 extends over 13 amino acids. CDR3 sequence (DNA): TGTGCCAGTAACAAACAGGGGGGATCACCCCTCCACTTT. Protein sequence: CASNKQGGSPLHF.

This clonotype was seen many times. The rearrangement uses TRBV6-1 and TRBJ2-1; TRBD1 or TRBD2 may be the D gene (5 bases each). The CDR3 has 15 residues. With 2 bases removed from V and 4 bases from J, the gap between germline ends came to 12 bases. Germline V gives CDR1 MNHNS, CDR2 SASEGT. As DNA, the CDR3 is TGTGCCAGCAGTGAACCGGGACGGAGGTACAATGAGCAGTTCTTC. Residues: CASSEPGRRYNEQFF.

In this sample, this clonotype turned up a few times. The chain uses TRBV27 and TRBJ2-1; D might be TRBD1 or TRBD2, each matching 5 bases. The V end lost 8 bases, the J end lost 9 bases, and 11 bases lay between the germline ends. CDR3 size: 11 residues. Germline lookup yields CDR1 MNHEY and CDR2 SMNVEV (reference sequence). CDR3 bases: TGTGCCAGCCATGGGGGATTTGAGCAGTTCTTC. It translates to CASHGGFEQFF.

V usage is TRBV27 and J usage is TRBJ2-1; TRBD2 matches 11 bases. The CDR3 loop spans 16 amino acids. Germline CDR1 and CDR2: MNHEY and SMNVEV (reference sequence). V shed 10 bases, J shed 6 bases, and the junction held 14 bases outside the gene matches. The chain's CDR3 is CATHGTSGSLPNEQFF. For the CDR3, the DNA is TGTGCCACTCACGGGACTAGCGGTTCTCTTCCCAATGAGCAGTTCTTC.

CDR3 loop: CSALSGGANTGELFF. For the CDR3, the DNA is TGCAGTGCTCTTAGCGGGGGGGCGAACACCGGGGAGCTGTTTTTT. V is TRBV20-1 and J is TRBJ2-2; 11 bases fit TRBD2. In germline, CDR1 is DFQATT, CDR2 SNEGSKA (reference sequence). This CDR3 has 15 amino acids. Trimming took 5 bases from V and 0 from J; bases not matched to a gene: 2.

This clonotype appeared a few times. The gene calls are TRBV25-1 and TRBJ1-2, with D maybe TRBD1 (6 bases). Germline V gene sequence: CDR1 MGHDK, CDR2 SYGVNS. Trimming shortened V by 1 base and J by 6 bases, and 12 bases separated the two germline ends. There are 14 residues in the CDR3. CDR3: CASSEFGAGDGYTF. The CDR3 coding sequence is TGTGCCAGCAGTGAATTTGGGGCAGGGGATGGCTACACCTTC.

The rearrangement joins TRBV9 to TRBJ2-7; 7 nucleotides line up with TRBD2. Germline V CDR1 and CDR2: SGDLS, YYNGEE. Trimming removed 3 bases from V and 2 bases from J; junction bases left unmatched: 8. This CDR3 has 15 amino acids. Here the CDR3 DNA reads TGTGCCAGCAGCGGCCCAGCGGGGATCCCCTACGAGCAGTACTTC. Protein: CASSGPAGIPYEQYF.

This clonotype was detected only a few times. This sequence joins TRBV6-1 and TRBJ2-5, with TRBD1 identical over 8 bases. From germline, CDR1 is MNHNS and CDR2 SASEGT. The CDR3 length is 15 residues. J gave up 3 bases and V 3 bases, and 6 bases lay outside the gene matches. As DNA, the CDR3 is TGTGCCAGCAGTGAGGGGACAGGCGTAGAAGAGACCCAGTACTTC. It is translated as CASSEGTGVEETQYF.

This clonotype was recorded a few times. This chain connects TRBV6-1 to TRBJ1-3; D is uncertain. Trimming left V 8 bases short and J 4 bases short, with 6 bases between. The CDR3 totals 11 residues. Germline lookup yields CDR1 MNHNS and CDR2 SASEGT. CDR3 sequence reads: CASVQGNTIYF. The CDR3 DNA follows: TGTGCCAGCGTGCAGGGAAACACCATATATTTT.

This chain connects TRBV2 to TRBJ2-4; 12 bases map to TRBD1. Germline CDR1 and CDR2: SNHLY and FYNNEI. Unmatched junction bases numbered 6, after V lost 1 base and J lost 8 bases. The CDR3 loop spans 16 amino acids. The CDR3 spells CASSEGWDRGLDIQYF. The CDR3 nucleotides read TGTGCCAGCAGTGAAGGGTGGGACAGGGGGCTGGACATTCAGTACTTC. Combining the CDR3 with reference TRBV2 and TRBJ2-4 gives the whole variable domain EPEVTQTPSHQVTQMGQEVILRCVPISNHLYFYWYRQILGQKVEFLVSFYNNEISEKSEIFDDQFSVERPDGSNFTLKIRSTKLEDSAMYFCASSEGWDRGLDIQYFGAGTRLSVL.

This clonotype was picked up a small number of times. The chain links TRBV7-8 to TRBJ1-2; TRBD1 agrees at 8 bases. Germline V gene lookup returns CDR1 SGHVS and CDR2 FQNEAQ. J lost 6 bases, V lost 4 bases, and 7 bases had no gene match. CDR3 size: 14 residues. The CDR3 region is CASSSSDREHGYTF. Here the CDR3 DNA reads TGTGCCAGCAGCTCTTCGGACAGGGAGCATGGCTACACCTTC.

The CDR3 loop reads CASSDPGSGTDTQYF. CDR3 sequence (DNA): TGTGCCAGCAGTGATCCAGGGTCGGGCACAGATACGCAGTATTTT. This rearrangement joins TRBV6-1 to TRBJ2-3, with TRBD1 as a possible D gene (5 bases). CDR1 MNHNS and CDR2 SASEGT come from the germline V gene. CDR3 length: 15 residues. V gave up 3 bases and J gave up 1 base, with 11 bases separating them.

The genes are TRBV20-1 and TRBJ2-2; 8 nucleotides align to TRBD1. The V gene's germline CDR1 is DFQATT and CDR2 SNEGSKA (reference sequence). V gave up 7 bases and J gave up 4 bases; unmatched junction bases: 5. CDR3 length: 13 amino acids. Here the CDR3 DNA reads TGCAGTGGAGACAGGGGAGGCACCGGGGAGCTGTTTTTT. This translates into CSGDRGGTGELFF.

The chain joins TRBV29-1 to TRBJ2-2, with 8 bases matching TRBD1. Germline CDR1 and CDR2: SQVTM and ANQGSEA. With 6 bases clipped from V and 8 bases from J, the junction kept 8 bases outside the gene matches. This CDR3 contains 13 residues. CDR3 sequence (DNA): TGCAGCGTACGGACAGGGCCGGGTGGGGAGCTGTTTTTT. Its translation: CSVRTGPGGELFF.

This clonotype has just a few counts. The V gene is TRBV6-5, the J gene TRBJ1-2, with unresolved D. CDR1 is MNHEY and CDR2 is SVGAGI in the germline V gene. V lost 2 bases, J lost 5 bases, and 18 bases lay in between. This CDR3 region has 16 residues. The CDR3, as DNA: TGTGCCAGCAGTTACACGGAGGGTCCAGGCCTGTATGGCTACACCTTC. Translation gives CASSYTEGPGLYGYTF.

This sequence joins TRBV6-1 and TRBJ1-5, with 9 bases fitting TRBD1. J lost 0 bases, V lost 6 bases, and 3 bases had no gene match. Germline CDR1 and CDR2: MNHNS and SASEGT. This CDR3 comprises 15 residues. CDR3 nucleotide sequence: TGTGCCAGCAGCCGACAGGGGGATAGCAATCAGCCCCAGCATTTT. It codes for CASSRQGDSNQPQHF.

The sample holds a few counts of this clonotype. CDR3 amino acids: CASSQAYRRDSDGYTF. DNA of the CDR3: TGTGCCAGCAGCCAAGCGTACCGCCGGGACAGCGATGGCTACACCTTC. The rearrangement links TRBV3-1 to TRBJ1-2; TRBD1 aligns across 7 bases. Germline assignment: CDR1 LGHDT and CDR2 YNNKEL (reference sequence). Germline trimming cut 1 base from V and 6 bases from J; bases unmatched to any gene: 11. This CDR3 is 16 amino acids long.

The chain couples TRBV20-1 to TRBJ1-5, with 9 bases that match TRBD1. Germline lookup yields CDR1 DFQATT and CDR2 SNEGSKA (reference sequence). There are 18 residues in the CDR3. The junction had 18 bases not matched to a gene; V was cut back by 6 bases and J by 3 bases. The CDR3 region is CSAPHEFRDRAFNQPQHF. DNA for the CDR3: TGCAGTGCCCCGCACGAATTCCGGGACAGGGCATTCAATCAGCCCCAGCATTTT.

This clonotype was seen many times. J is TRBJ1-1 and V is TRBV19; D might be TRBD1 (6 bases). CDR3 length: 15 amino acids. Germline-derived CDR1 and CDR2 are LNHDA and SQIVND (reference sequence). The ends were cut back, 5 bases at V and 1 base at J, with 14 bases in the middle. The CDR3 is CASSPYWTANTEAFF. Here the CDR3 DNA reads TGTGCCAGTAGTCCTTACTGGACAGCGAACACTGAAGCTTTCTTT. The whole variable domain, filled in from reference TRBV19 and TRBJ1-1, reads DGGITQSPKYLFRKEGQNVTLSCEQNLNHDAMYWYRQDPGQGLRLIYYSQIVNDFQKGDIAEGYSVSREKKESFPLTVTSAQKNPTAFYLCASSPYWTANTEAFFGQGTRLTVV.

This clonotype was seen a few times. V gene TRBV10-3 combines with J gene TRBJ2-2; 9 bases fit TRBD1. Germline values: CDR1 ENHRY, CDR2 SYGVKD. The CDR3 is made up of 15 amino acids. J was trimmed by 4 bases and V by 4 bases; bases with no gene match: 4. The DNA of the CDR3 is TGTGCCATCAGTGCCGGGACAGGGTTCACCGGGGAGCTGTTTTTT. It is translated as CAISAGTGFTGELFF.

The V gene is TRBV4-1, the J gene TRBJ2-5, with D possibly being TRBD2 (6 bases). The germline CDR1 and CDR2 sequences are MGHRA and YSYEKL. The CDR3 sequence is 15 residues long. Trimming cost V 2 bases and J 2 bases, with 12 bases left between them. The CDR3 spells CASSQWSGEQETQYF. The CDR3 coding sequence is TGCGCCAGCAGCCAATGGTCGGGGGAGCAAGAGACCCAGTACTTC.